The sequence of this T cell receptor (beta chain) was determined in a study of OX40 agonist ivuxolimab in advanced cancers. Study-level results: Some of the lowest clonal expansion was seen in partial responders at 0.1-3.0 mg/kg.

In regard to this clone: Its target is not known.

Clones were sequenced by immunoSEQ multiplex PCR, and TCRdb holds only the in-frame ones, with some missing. In the table there are 45,000 to 50,000 clones, more than 75% of which are singletons. Individuals having autoimmune disease history or systemic immunosuppression were not enrolled. The germline V and J ends were trimmed by 4 bases and 5 bases, with 11 bases remaining between them. The CDR3 is made up of 13 amino acids. The germline gives CDR1 SNHLY, CDR2 FYNNEI. This sample comprised CD4+ or CD8+ T cells sorted from blood, obtained in a trial of the OX40 agonist ivuxolimab. The V and J genes are TRBV2 and TRBJ2-5, with unresolved D. This receptor was taken from an adult with an advanced solid tumor such as melanoma, head and neck, liver or kidney cancer. Here the CDR3 reads CASSVVLAETQYF. The CDR3 nucleotides read TGTGCCAGCAGTGTAGTTCTGGCGGAGACCCAGTACTTC.